This TCR beta chain was recorded in a study of T cells in tuberculosis. Whole-study results and caveats: GMM-specific TCRs were nearer to active tuberculosis alpha repertoires, suggesting expansion. The TCR-beta difference was not significant; alpha differences partly reflected length.

V shed 5 bases, J shed 8 bases, and the junction held 1 base outside the gene matches. CDR1 MNHNS and CDR2 SASEGT come from the germline V gene. This CDR3 region has 12 residues. Method: immunoSEQ multiplex PCR; TCRdb's copy keeps in-frame clones and lacks some. The repertoire includes 40,000 to 50,000 clones, 95% of them detected once, and roughly 3.5% sits in the top ten. With respect to this clone: Its antigen remains unknown.

At study entry, adolescents had tuberculin skin tests and IGRA screening. Sequencing was carried out using PBMCs. This TCR was sampled from a donor aged 10-29 years with latent tuberculosis or without tuberculosis infection. This rearrangement joins TRBV6-1 to TRBJ2-1, with 9 bases aligning to TRBD2. The CDR3 loop is CASSSSGDEQFF. The CDR3 nucleotides read TGTGCCAGCAGTTCTAGCGGGGATGAGCAGTTCTTC.